The 28 T cell receptor beta chains below all came from one sample that was sequenced in a study of blood T cell repertoires in COVID-19. Some clones are missing from TCRdb's copy, which holds only in-frame ones; the method was immunoSEQ multiplex PCR. Among 150,000 to 200,000 clones listed, roughly 90% were seen once. The material sequenced was peripheral blood. The receptors originated from a man aged 35-49 years with acute or convalescent COVID-19.

This clone was counted between two and nine times. The chain couples TRBV24-1 to TRBJ2-3, with 8 nucleotides matching TRBD2. This CDR3 has 11 amino acids. V lost 9 bases and J lost 5; bases outside the gene matches: 0. Looked up from germline, CDR1 is KGHDR and CDR2 is SFDVKD. CDR3 sequence reads: CATAGGDTQYF. The CDR3 DNA is TGTGCCACCGCGGGGGGAGATACGCAGTATTTT.

This chain uses TRBV7-2 with TRBJ2-7; 10 nucleotides align to TRBD2. J lost 2 bases, V lost 6 bases, and 7 bases had no gene match. The CDR3 consists of 15 residues. Germline lookup yields CDR1 SGHTA and CDR2 FQGNSA. The CDR3 DNA is TGTGCCAGCAGTCCCTCTAGCGGGGGTACCTACGAGCAGTACTTC. Translation: CASSPSSGGTYEQYF.

V usage is TRBV19 and J usage is TRBJ1-5, with 9 bases lining up with TRBD1. Germline V gene lookup returns CDR1 LNHDA and CDR2 SQIVND (reference sequence). This CDR3 contains 15 residues. V dropped 6 bases and J dropped 4; count of bases not matched to a gene: 7. The CDR3 DNA reads TGTGCCAGTAGCCGACCTGGACAGGGGAATCAGCCCCAGCATTTT. Protein: CASSRPGQGNQPQHF.

The chain carries TRBV2 and TRBJ2-5; TRBD2 aligns across 7 bases. V dropped 4 bases and J dropped 5; count of bases not matched to a gene: 10. Germline-derived CDR1 and CDR2 are SNHLY and FYNNEI. The CDR3 loop spans 15 amino acids. Here the CDR3 DNA reads TGTGCCAGCAGTGTGTCCAGCGGGGTGGGGGAGACCCAGTACTTC. It specifies CASSVSSGVGETQYF.

The chain joins TRBV23-1 to TRBJ2-5; unclear D gene. TRBV23-1 is reported as an ORF; its role is uncertain. This CDR3 comprises 16 residues. V lost 0 bases and J lost 1, with 12 bases in between. This CDR3 is CASSQSFGGSQETQYF. In DNA, the CDR3 is TGCGCCAGCAGTCAATCGTTCGGCGGATCCCAAGAGACCCAGTACTTC.

This chain uses TRBV2 with TRBJ1-2, with 9 bases identical to TRBD1. This CDR3 is 12 amino acids long. J gave up 6 bases and V 4 bases, and 0 bases lay outside the gene matches. Germline values: CDR1 SNHLY, CDR2 FYNNEI. CDR3 sequence (DNA): TGTGCCAGCAGTGGGGACAGGGATGGCTACACCTTC. Its translation: CASSGDRDGYTF.

The V call is TRBV27, the J call TRBJ1-1; D not resolved. Trimming cost V 7 bases and J 5 bases, with 17 bases left between them. CDR1 and CDR2 from the germline V gene are MNHEY and SMNVEV (reference sequence). This CDR3 is 14 amino acids long. The CDR3 bases are TGTGCCAGCACCCCCAGGTGGGAGGTTACTGAAGCTTTCTTT. As protein: CASTPRWEVTEAFF.

As to this clone: The germline gene is not matched at one end of the junction; a read error may be the cause. This chain links TRBV7-7 with TRBJ2-1; perhaps TRBD1 as D (6 bases). This CDR3 comprises 13 residues. CDR1 and CDR2 (germline): SSHAT, FNYEAQ (reference sequence). In nucleotides, the CDR3 is TGTGCTAGCAGCTTAGGAACAGGGAATGAGCAGTTCTTC. It translates to CASSLGTGNEQFF.

V usage is TRBV30 and J usage is TRBJ2-7; D unclear. With 0 bases removed from V and 2 bases from J, the gap between germline ends came to 8 bases. CDR3 size: 13 residues. The V gene's germline CDR1 is GTSNPN and CDR2 SVGIG (reference sequence). The DNA of the CDR3 is TGTGCCTGGAGTGTAGGCACAGCCTACGAGCAGTACTTC. Amino acids: CAWSVGTAYEQYF.

The chain is built from TRBV3-1 (or the pseudogene TRBV3-2) and TRBJ2-3; 11 bases are a match to TRBD2. Germline V gives CDR1 LGHDT, CDR2 YNNKEL (reference sequence). This CDR3 has 15 residues. Germline trimming cut 8 bases from V and 2 bases from J; bases unmatched to any gene: 6. The CDR3: CASVHSGGATDTQYF. The CDR3 bases are TGTGCCAGCGTCCATAGCGGGGGGGCCACAGATACGCAGTATTTT.

CDR3 sequence (DNA): TGCGCCAGCAGCCAAGAAGTGGGCAGATATCAGCCCCAGCATTTT. This translates into CASSQEVGRYQPQHF. This chain joins TRBV4-1 and TRBJ1-5; unclear D gene. Trimming cost V 0 bases and J 5 bases, with 11 bases left between them. CDR3 length: 15 amino acids. Germline lookup yields CDR1 MGHRA and CDR2 YSYEKL.

In its sample, this clone was seen a few times. This chain uses TRBV7-9 with TRBJ1-1; D not resolved. CDR1 and CDR2 (germline): SEHNR, FQNEAQ (reference sequence). V shed 0 bases and J shed 4 bases, with 9 bases lying between them. The length of the CDR3 is 14 residues. This chain's CDR3 is CASSLAAAATEAFF. DNA for the CDR3: TGTGCCAGCAGCTTAGCCGCCGCGGCCACTGAAGCTTTCTTT.

V and J are TRBV9 and TRBJ2-3; D possibly corresponds to TRBD2 (6 bases). V was cut by 0 bases and J by 7 bases, with 12 bases left in between. This CDR3 region has 14 residues. Germline-derived CDR1 and CDR2 are SGDLS and YYNGEE. CDR3 region: CASSVAGGLNTQYF. Written as DNA, the CDR3 is TGTGCCAGCAGCGTAGCCGGGGGATTAAATACGCAGTATTTT.

The rearrangement links TRBV27 to TRBJ2-2, with a weak D call TRBD2 (6 bases). CDR3 length: 14 residues. V dropped 3 bases and J dropped 6 bases, with 11 bases sitting between them. Germline CDR1 and CDR2: MNHEY and SMNVEV (reference sequence). The DNA for the CDR3 is TGTGCCAGCAGTTTGGAGGGAGGCGCCGGGGAGCTGTTTTTT. This sequence encodes CASSLEGGAGELFF.

This chain joins TRBV9 and TRBJ2-1, with no clear D. This CDR3 contains 13 residues. Trimming shortened V by 3 bases and J by 6 bases, and 10 bases separated the two germline ends. In germline, CDR1 is SGDLS, CDR2 YYNGEE. The CDR3 DNA sequence: TGTGCCAGCAGCGCCAGCGATGGCAATGAGCAGTTCTTC. Residues: CASSASDGNEQFF.

The rearrangement uses TRBV28 and TRBJ2-7; TRBD1 is a possible D gene (5 bases). The CDR3 has 16 residues. Germline V gene lookup returns CDR1 MDHEN and CDR2 SYDVKM. Between the trimmed V and J ends, which lost 1 base and 2 bases, there was a span of 15 bases. CDR3 in DNA: TGTGCCAGCAGTTTATCTTCAGGGTGGAAAACCTACGAGCAGTACTTC. Translating it yields CASSLSSGWKTYEQYF.

This clone was picked up a small number of times. The V gene is TRBV20-1, the J gene TRBJ1-2; D is ambiguous. CDR1 is DFQATT, CDR2 SNEGSKA, per germline (reference sequence). The CDR3 totals 13 residues. V lost 3 bases to trimming and J lost 3 bases, with 11 bases between them. The CDR3 DNA follows: TGCAGTGCTAGTGGTTTACAGTACTATGGCTACACCTTC. The encoded protein is CSASGLQYYGYTF.

V is TRBV18 and J is TRBJ1-6; 10 bases fit TRBD1. CDR3 size: 15 residues. V trimming: 5 bases; J trimming: 7 bases; junction bases outside the gene matches: 5. Germline CDR1 KGHSH, CDR2 LQKENI. The CDR3: CASSEGQGKNSPLHF. The CDR3 coding sequence is TGTGCCAGCTCAGAGGGACAGGGGAAGAATTCACCCCTCCACTTT.

The J gene is TRBJ2-7, the V gene TRBV6-2 or TRBV6-3; D not certain. Germline CDR1 and CDR2: MNHEY and SVGEGT. The CDR3 totals 15 residues. The V gene lost 5 bases and the J gene lost 4 bases, with 18 bases spanning the gap. CDR3 bases: TGTGCCAGCAGTGGTTTCCCTATTGCTCCTTACGAGCAGTACTTC. Translating it yields CASSGFPIAPYEQYF.

CDR3 region: CATSETYEQYF. The CDR3 DNA is TGTGCCACCAGCGAGACCTACGAGCAGTACTTC. The chain is built from TRBV15 and TRBJ2-7; D not certain. V was cut by 5 bases and J by 2 bases, with 4 bases left in between. In germline, CDR1 is LNHNV, CDR2 YYDKDF (reference sequence). The length of the CDR3 is 11 residues.

The chain recombines TRBV12-5 with TRBJ1-4; 9 nucleotides line up with TRBD1. The germline CDR1 and CDR2 sequences are LGHNT and FRNRAP. The CDR3 sequence is 14 residues long. The junction had 8 bases not matched to a gene; V was cut back by 6 bases and J by 9 bases. In DNA, the CDR3 is TGTGCTAGTGGGGAAGGACAGGGGTCTAAAAAACTGTTTTTT. The encoded protein is CASGEGQGSKKLFF.

The rearrangement uses TRBV7-6 and TRBJ1-4; 7 bases align to TRBD1. This CDR3 spans 15 amino acids. V was clipped by 3 bases and J by 3 bases; unmatched bases: 4. Germline V gene data show CDR1 as SGHVS and CDR2 as FNYEAQ. CDR3 residues: CASSLAGTANEKLFF. CDR3 DNA: TGTGCCAGCAGCTTGGCCGGGACAGCTAATGAAAAACTGTTTTTT.

J is TRBJ2-3 and V is TRBV6-5, with D unresolved. CDR3 length: 14 amino acids. Per the germline V gene, CDR1 is MNHEY and CDR2 is SVGAGI. Trimming left V 4 bases short and J 5 bases short, with 13 bases between. The CDR3 spells CASSFIKPGDTQYF. Here the CDR3 DNA reads TGTGCCAGCAGTTTCATTAAACCGGGAGATACGCAGTATTTT.

This clone was seen just once. The chain employs TRBV29-1 and TRBJ1-5, with 9 bases lining up with TRBD1. CDR1 is SQVTM and CDR2 is ANQGSEA in the germline V gene. The V gene end was trimmed by 4 bases and the J gene end by 11 bases; junction bases not matched to a gene: 12. The CDR3 runs to 14 residues. The CDR3 reads CSVGSGTGSEAQHF. The CDR3 coding sequence is TGCAGCGTTGGATCTGGGACAGGGTCCGAGGCCCAGCATTTT.

The genes are TRBV6-5 and TRBJ2-7, with TRBD2 matching 11 bases. This CDR3 has 13 residues. V shed 6 bases, J shed 3 bases, and the junction held 1 base outside the gene matches. Per the germline V gene, CDR1 is MNHEY and CDR2 is SVGAGI. The CDR3 DNA reads as TGTGCCAGCAGACTAGCGGGGGTCTACGAGCAGTACTTC. Encoded protein: CASRLAGVYEQYF.

This chain connects TRBV4-3 to TRBJ2-3; D may be TRBD2 (5 bases). The CDR3 has 13 amino acids. The germline V gene encodes CDR1 LGHNA and CDR2 YSLEER. V lost 2 bases and J lost 3, with 6 bases in between. CDR3 sequence (DNA): TGCGCCAGCAGCCAAAGAGGGACAGATACGCAGTATTTT. Translation: CASSQRGTDTQYF.

The chain combines TRBV10-2 with TRBJ2-7; tentative D call: TRBD2 (6 bases). The CDR3 extends over 11 amino acids. Germline values: CDR1 WSHSY, CDR2 SAAADI. The germline V and J ends were trimmed by 8 bases and 1 base, with 6 bases remaining between them. The CDR3 DNA follows: TGCGCCAGCGGGGGGTCCTACGAGCAGTACTTC. It is translated as CASGGSYEQYF.

The count of this clone is one. V usage is TRBV19 and J usage is TRBJ2-3; D unclear. V gave up 10 bases and J gave up 4 bases, with 15 bases separating them. The germline CDR1 and CDR2 sequences are LNHDA and SQIVND (reference sequence). This CDR3 is built from 13 residues. CDR3 sequence reads: CATSLPPPDTQYF. Written as DNA, the CDR3 is TGTGCCACCTCTCTCCCCCCCCCAGATACGCAGTATTTT.